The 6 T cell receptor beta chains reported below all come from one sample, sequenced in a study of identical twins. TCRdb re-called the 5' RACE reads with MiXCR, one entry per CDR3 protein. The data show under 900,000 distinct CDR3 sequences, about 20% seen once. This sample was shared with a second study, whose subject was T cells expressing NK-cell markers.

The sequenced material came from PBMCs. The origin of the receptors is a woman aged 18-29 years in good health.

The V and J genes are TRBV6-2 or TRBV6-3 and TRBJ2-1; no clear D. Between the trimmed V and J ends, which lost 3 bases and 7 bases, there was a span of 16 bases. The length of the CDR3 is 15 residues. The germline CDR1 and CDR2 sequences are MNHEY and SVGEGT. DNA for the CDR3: TGTGCCAGCAGTTATCTCCCTAGAATTAGGAATGAGCAGTTCTTC. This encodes CASSYLPRIRNEQFF.

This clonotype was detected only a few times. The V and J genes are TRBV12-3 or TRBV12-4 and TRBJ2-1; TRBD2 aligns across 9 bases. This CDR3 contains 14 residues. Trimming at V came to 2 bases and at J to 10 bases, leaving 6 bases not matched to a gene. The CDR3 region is CASSLTGLAGEQFF. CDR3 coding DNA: TGTGCCAGCAGTTTAACGGGACTAGCCGGCGAGCAGTTCTTC.

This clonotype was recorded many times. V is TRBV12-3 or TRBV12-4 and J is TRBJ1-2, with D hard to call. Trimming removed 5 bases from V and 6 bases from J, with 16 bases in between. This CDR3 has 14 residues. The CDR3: CASSADGVFNGYTF. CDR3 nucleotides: TGTGCCAGCAGTGCGGACGGGGTATTCAATGGCTACACCTTC.

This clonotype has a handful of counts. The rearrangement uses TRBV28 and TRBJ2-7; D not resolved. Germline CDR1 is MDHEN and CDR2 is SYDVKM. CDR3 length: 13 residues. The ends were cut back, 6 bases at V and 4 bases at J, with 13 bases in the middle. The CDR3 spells CASRDPLDYEQYF. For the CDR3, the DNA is TGTGCCAGCAGGGACCCCTTAGATTACGAGCAGTACTTC.

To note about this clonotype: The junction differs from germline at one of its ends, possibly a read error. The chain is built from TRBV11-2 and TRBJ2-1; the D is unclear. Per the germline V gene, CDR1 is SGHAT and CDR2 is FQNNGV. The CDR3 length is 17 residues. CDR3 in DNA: TGTGCCAGCAGCCTAGAGTCTATTTCCAGCTCCTACAATGAGCAGTTCTTC. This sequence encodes CASSLESISSSYNEQFF.

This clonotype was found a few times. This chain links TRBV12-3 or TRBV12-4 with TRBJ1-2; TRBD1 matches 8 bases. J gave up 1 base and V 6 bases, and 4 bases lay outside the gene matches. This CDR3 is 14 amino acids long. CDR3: CASSRTGNNYGYTF. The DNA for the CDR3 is TGTGCCAGCAGCCGGACAGGGAATAACTATGGCTACACCTTC.